These T cell receptor beta chains were read from a single sample in a study of identical twins. TCRdb analysed the 5' RACE reads with MiXCR anew, one entry per CDR3 protein. Of 1.5 million to 2 million distinct CDR3 sequences listed, less than 40% were seen once; the top ten hold 0.25% to 0.3%. Sequenced: cord blood. These receptors were collected from a newborn girl in good health. The CDR3 runs from the conserved cysteine through the conserved F or W. The order of the fields is J gene, V gene, clone size, D gene, CDR3 protein, CDR3 DNA. The D gene is left open where the match is weak. Clone size is given for some rows only: seen once, a few or many times, or a class if the clone is expanded.

j_gene: TRBJ1-2; v_gene: TRBV29-1; abundance: few; d_gene: TRBD1; CDR3aa: CSVRTGGRYGYTF; CDR3nt: TGCAGCGTTCGGACAGGGGGCCGCTATGGCTACACCTTC
j_gene: TRBJ1-4; v_gene: TRBV27; abundance: few; d_gene: .; CDR3aa: CASSVRMGEKLFF; CDR3nt: TGTGCCAGCAGTGTCCGAATGGGCGAAAAACTGTTTTTT
j_gene: TRBJ2-7; v_gene: TRBV28; abundance: .; d_gene: TRBD1; CDR3aa: CASSSGQGGTYEQYF; CDR3nt: TGTGCCAGCAGTTCGGGACAGGGAGGAACCTACGAGCAGTACTTC
j_gene: TRBJ2-1; v_gene: TRBV27; abundance: few; d_gene: TRBD2; CDR3aa: CASSPMTSGKSINEQFF; CDR3nt: TGTGCCAGCAGTCCGATGACTAGCGGGAAAAGCATCAATGAGCAGTTCTTC
j_gene: TRBJ1-2; v_gene: TRBV12-3/TRBV12-4; abundance: few; d_gene: .; CDR3aa: CASSLKGRGTLYGYTF; CDR3nt: TGTGCCAGCAGTTTAAAGGGCCGCGGTACGCTCTATGGCTACACCTTC
j_gene: TRBJ2-7; v_gene: TRBV20-1; abundance: few; d_gene: .; CDR3aa: CSARDTSGRIYEQYF; CDR3nt: TGCAGTGCTAGAGATACGAGTGGCAGAATCTACGAGCAGTACTTC
j_gene: TRBJ2-6; v_gene: TRBV2; abundance: .; d_gene: .; CDR3aa: CASSTASSGANVLTF; CDR3nt: TGTGCCAGCTCCACAGCGAGCTCTGGGGCCAACGTCCTGACTTTC
j_gene: TRBJ2-7; v_gene: TRBV28; abundance: .; d_gene: .; CDR3aa: CVSGSSGSVSYEQYF; CDR3nt: TGTGTCAGCGGATCCTCCGGGTCCGTATCCTACGAGCAGTACTTC
j_gene: TRBJ2-5; v_gene: TRBV12-3/TRBV12-4; abundance: .; d_gene: .; CDR3aa: CASSFAGSETQYF; CDR3nt: TGTGCCAGCAGTTTTGCGGGATCAGAGACCCAGTACTTC
j_gene: TRBJ2-3; v_gene: TRBV13; abundance: .; d_gene: .; CDR3aa: CASSLTNTDTQYF; CDR3nt: TGTGCCAGCAGCTTAACAAACACAGATACGCAGTATTTT
j_gene: TRBJ2-1; v_gene: TRBV20-1; abundance: few; d_gene: TRBD2; CDR3aa: CSARESWAVSGGGEQFF; CDR3nt: TGCAGTGCTAGAGAAAGTTGGGCGGTTAGCGGGGGCGGCGAGCAGTTCTTC
j_gene: TRBJ1-2; v_gene: TRBV28; abundance: .; d_gene: .; CDR3aa: CASSFGDNRYTF; CDR3nt: TGTGCCAGCAGTTTCGGGGACAACCGCTACACCTTC
j_gene: TRBJ2-7; v_gene: TRBV6-1; abundance: few; d_gene: TRBD2; CDR3aa: CASSESRRSSGVYEQYF; CDR3nt: TGTGCCAGCAGTGAATCGAGGCGGTCTAGCGGGGTCTACGAGCAGTACTTC
j_gene: TRBJ2-4; v_gene: TRBV20-1; abundance: .; d_gene: TRBD1; CDR3aa: CSARNTGGKNIQYF; CDR3nt: TGCAGTGCTCGAAACACAGGGGGAAAAAACATTCAGTACTTC
j_gene: TRBJ2-2; v_gene: TRBV28; abundance: .; d_gene: .; CDR3aa: CASRPDREVGELFF; CDR3nt: TGTGCCAGCAGACCCGACAGGGAGGTCGGGGAGCTGTTTTTT
j_gene: TRBJ1-5; v_gene: TRBV20-1; abundance: .; d_gene: TRBD1; CDR3aa: CSAPGQVLNQPQHF; CDR3nt: TGCAGTGCACCCGGACAGGTCTTGAATCAGCCCCAGCATTTT
j_gene: TRBJ1-5; v_gene: TRBV10-3; abundance: .; d_gene: .; CDR3aa: CAISSSRTDDQPQHF; CDR3nt: TGTGCCATCAGCTCCTCCCGGACGGACGATCAGCCCCAGCATTTT
j_gene: TRBJ2-3; v_gene: TRBV5-1; abundance: .; d_gene: TRBD2; CDR3aa: CASSLQREGTDTQYF; CDR3nt: TGCGCCAGCAGCTTACAGCGGGAGGGCACAGATACGCAGTATTTT
j_gene: TRBJ2-3; v_gene: TRBV7-6; abundance: few; d_gene: TRBD2; CDR3aa: CASSGYRTSGASTDTQYF; CDR3nt: TGTGCCAGCAGCGGTTATCGGACTAGCGGGGCTAGCACAGATACGCAGTATTTT
j_gene: TRBJ2-1; v_gene: TRBV5-1; abundance: few; d_gene: .; CDR3aa: CASSLTDRIPYNEQFF; CDR3nt: TGCGCCAGCAGCTTGACAGACAGAATCCCCTACAATGAGCAGTTCTTC
j_gene: TRBJ2-3; v_gene: TRBV20-1; abundance: few; d_gene: .; CDR3aa: CSAPPSGTDTQYF; CDR3nt: TGCAGTGCCCCGCCGTCGGGCACAGATACGCAGTATTTT
j_gene: TRBJ1-2; v_gene: TRBV6-6; abundance: .; d_gene: .; CDR3aa: CAIVGPPRNGYTF; CDR3nt: TGTGCCATAGTAGGACCCCCAAGGAATGGCTACACCTTC
j_gene: TRBJ2-7; v_gene: TRBV12-3/TRBV12-4; abundance: .; d_gene: TRBD1; CDR3aa: CASSSDRGLTFSYNEQYF; CDR3nt: TGTGCCAGCAGTTCCGACAGGGGCCTTACCTTTTCCTACAATGAGCAGTACTTC
j_gene: TRBJ2-4; v_gene: TRBV12-3/TRBV12-4; abundance: many; d_gene: TRBD1; CDR3aa: CASSPTGAKNIQYF; CDR3nt: TGTGCCAGCAGCCCGACAGGGGCCAAAAACATTCAGTACTTC
j_gene: TRBJ1-1; v_gene: TRBV20-1; abundance: .; d_gene: .; CDR3aa: CSARSAGNTEAFF; CDR3nt: TGCAGTGCTAGAAGCGCAGGGAACACTGAAGCTTTCTTT
j_gene: TRBJ1-4; v_gene: TRBV28; abundance: .; d_gene: .; CDR3aa: CASSFQDEKLFF; CDR3nt: TGTGCCAGCAGTTTCCAAGATGAAAAACTGTTTTTT